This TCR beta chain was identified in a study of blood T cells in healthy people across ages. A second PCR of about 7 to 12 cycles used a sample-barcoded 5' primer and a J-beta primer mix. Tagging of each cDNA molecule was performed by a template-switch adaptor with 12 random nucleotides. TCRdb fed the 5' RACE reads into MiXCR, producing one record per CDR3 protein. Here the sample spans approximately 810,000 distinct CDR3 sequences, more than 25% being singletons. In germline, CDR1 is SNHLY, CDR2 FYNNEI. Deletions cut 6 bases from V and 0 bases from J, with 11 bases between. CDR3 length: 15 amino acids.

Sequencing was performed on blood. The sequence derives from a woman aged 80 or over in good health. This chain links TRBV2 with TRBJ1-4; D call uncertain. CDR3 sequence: CASRSNRATNEKLFF. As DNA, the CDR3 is TGTGCCAGCAGGTCCAATAGGGCAACTAATGAAAAACTGTTTTTT.